This TCR beta chain was recorded in a study of shared clonotypes between healthy human individuals. Notes on the study in general: In general, naive subsets displayed greater estimated richness than memory subsets did.

With respect to this clone: What it recognizes is unknown.

Original methodology: Junction-only sequences produced by ImmunoSEQ had no quality scores, so filtering differed. Profiling relied on immunoSEQ multiplex PCR, and the TCRdb table lists in-frame clones only, not all of them. The DNA was the basis for D and trimming; V, J and clone size are from that table. Altogether 2 million to 3 million clones are present, 93% being singletons, with the ten largest covering 0.35% to 0.45%. V trimming: 5 bases; J trimming: 3 bases; junction bases outside the gene matches: 10. Germline V CDR1 and CDR2: MDHEN, SYDVKM. This CDR3 is built from 15 residues. The rearrangement joins TRBV28 to TRBJ2-7, with 7 bases aligning to TRBD1. This sequence originates from a man in his late teens or twenties in good health. Some clones in this sample may be carry-over from other donors' samples. The sample consisted of naive CD4+ T cells from PBMCs. Subset denoted: CD45RA+ positively selected. CDR3 sequence (DNA): TGTGCCAGCAGTCCCCCGGGGACAGTCCGCTACGAGCAGTACTTC. Translated, it gives CASSPPGTVRYEQYF.